This TCR beta chain was profiled in a study of CD8+CD57+ T cells in acquired aplastic anemia. Overall study context: CD4+ and CD8+ cells, once sorted, gave DNA averaging approximately 3.3 ug. Study-wide results and limits: Patients shared some 30 CD8+ CDR3 sequences with controls. Patients showed no significant difference from controls in CD8+ Simpson's diversity.

Sequencing was done on patients that had shown CD8+CD57+ cell expansion by flow cytometry. At blood sampling, none of the patients had yet received therapy. Genomic DNA provided the template from which TCR beta VDJ and CDR3 profiles were obtained. Each CDR3 protein gets one entry after TCRdb re-called the reads with MiXCR. The repertoire holds around 430,000 distinct CDR3 sequences, about a third seen once, with nearly 0.85% in the top ten. The CDR3 extends over 12 amino acids. The germline V gene encodes CDR1 SGHVT and CDR2 SQSDAQ. V gave up 11 bases and J gave up 12 bases; unmatched junction bases: 15. With regard to this clonotype: Its antigen is currently unknown.

This receptor was identified in a human donor with aplastic anemia. This rearrangement joins TRBV7-4 to TRBJ2-7; 8 bases line up with TRBD1. The sequencing input was sorted CD4+, CD8+, or CD8+CD57+ T cells (not recorded which) from PBMCs. CDR3 protein: CAWSFPGQGPYF. As DNA, the CDR3 is TGTGCCTGGAGTTTTCCTGGACAGGGACCGTACTTC.